Below, 21 T cell receptor beta chains from the same sample are listed, as sequenced in a study of T cell responses to AZD1222 COVID-19 vaccine. This table comes from immunoSEQ multiplex PCR, and its TCRdb copy is limited to in-frame clones, with some not included. The sample carries about 160,000 clones, under 95% recorded once. The sequences come from peripheral blood, collected on day 0 of AZD1222 vaccination. All receptors come from an adult in good health.

The rearrangement joins TRBV6-2 or TRBV6-3 to TRBJ2-1; D is possibly TRBD2 (6 bases). CDR3 length equals 16 residues. CDR1 MNHEY and CDR2 SVGEGT come from the germline V gene. Trimming took 0 bases from V and 3 from J, leaving 12 bases between them. The CDR3 here is CASSYSSGAGYNEQFF. The CDR3 DNA reads TGTGCCAGCAGTTACTCTTCGGGAGCGGGCTACAATGAGCAGTTCTTC.

V is TRBV9 and J is TRBJ2-7; 9 bases agree with TRBD2. This CDR3 comprises 15 residues. The germline CDR1 and CDR2 sequences are SGDLS and YYNGEE. Trimming took 3 bases from V and 2 from J; bases not matched to a gene: 6. The CDR3 DNA reads as TGTGCCAGCAGCGCGGGGACTAGCAGCACCTACGAGCAGTACTTC. Encoded protein: CASSAGTSSTYEQYF.

The chain recombines TRBV19 with TRBJ2-1; 7 nucleotides match TRBD2. CDR3 length: 15 amino acids. Trimming cost V 3 bases and J 9 bases; bases outside gene matches: 11. Germline V gives CDR1 LNHDA, CDR2 SQIVND (reference sequence). CDR3 residues: CASSMDGGSWGEQFF. Here the CDR3 DNA reads TGTGCCAGTAGTATGGATGGCGGGAGCTGGGGTGAGCAGTTCTTC. Combining the CDR3 with reference TRBV19 and TRBJ2-1 gives the whole variable domain DGGITQSPKYLFRKEGQNVTLSCEQNLNHDAMYWYRQDPGQGLRLIYYSQIVNDFQKGDIAEGYSVSREKKESFPLTVTSAQKNPTAFYLCASSMDGGSWGEQFFGPGTRLTVL.

The rearrangement links TRBV6-1 to TRBJ1-1; D remains unclear. Germline lookup yields CDR1 MNHNS and CDR2 SASEGT. Trimming removed 2 bases from V and 1 base from J, with 14 bases in between. The CDR3 runs to 16 residues. CDR3 DNA sequence: TGTGCCAGCAGTGAATACCGCGGCAGCACGAACACTGAAGCTTTCTTT. This encodes CASSEYRGSTNTEAFF.

The chain couples TRBV5-5 to TRBJ1-5, with TRBD1 matching over 8 bases. Germline V gives CDR1 SGHKS, CDR2 YYEKEE (reference sequence). The CDR3 has 15 residues. V shed 3 bases and J 6 bases; nucleotides not matched to a gene: 8. In DNA form, the CDR3 reads TGTGCCAGCAGCTCCGGGACAGGAGGGGGTCAGCCCCAGCATTTT. It yields the protein CASSSGTGGGQPQHF.

The chain has TRBV10-3 and TRBJ2-1, with 9 bases aligning to TRBD2. Germline V gene lookup returns CDR1 ENHRY and CDR2 SYGVKD. Unmatched junction bases numbered 11, after V lost 5 bases and J lost 3 bases. The CDR3 covers 17 residues. CDR3 bases: TGTGCCATCAGTTCTAAACCCGGGACTAGCCGCTACAATGAGCAGTTCTTC. Its protein product is CAISSKPGTSRYNEQFF.

The V call is TRBV5-1, the J call TRBJ2-7, with D perhaps TRBD2 (5 bases). CDR3 length equals 16 residues. Germline CDR1 SGHRS, CDR2 YFSETQ. With 4 bases removed from V and 1 base from J, the gap between germline ends came to 18 bases. CDR3 bases: TGCGCCAGCAGCCTCCGGTCCGGGGTTAGGTCCTACGAGCAGTACTTC. Translated: CASSLRSGVRSYEQYF.

The chain couples TRBV3-1 (or the pseudogene TRBV3-2) to TRBJ2-3, with TRBD2 matching over 14 bases. The ends lost 4 bases at V and 0 bases at J; junction bases unmatched: 9. This CDR3 spans 19 amino acids. CDR1 is LGHDT and CDR2 is YNNKEL in the germline V gene (reference sequence). The DNA of the CDR3 is TGTGCCAGCAGCCGACGATGGACTAGCGGGAGGTGCAGCACAGATACGCAGTATTTT. It yields the protein CASSRRWTSGRCSTDTQYF.

Details on this clone: The sample carries other DNA sequences with the same CDR3. The J gene is TRBJ2-2, the V gene TRBV27, with D unresolved. CDR1 MNHEY and CDR2 SMNVEV come from the germline V gene (reference sequence). The V gene lost 5 bases and the J gene lost 0 bases, with 4 bases spanning the gap. CDR3 length: 13 residues. CDR3 sequence (DNA): TGTGCCAGCAGTCCCACGAACACCGGGGAGCTGTTTTTT. Translating it yields CASSPTNTGELFF.

The rearrangement uses TRBV5-1 and TRBJ2-1; 12 bases agree with TRBD2. The CDR3 covers 16 residues. V lost 1 base, J lost 7 bases, and 6 bases stayed unmatched. Germline CDR1 and CDR2: SGHRS and YFSETQ. CDR3 sequence (DNA): TGCGCCAGCAGCTTGCCCGGGACTAGCGGGTCTAATGAGCAGTTCTTC. It yields the protein CASSLPGTSGSNEQFF.

This chain connects TRBV28 to TRBJ2-7, with TRBD2 identical over 12 bases. The V gene's germline CDR1 is MDHEN and CDR2 SYDVKM. After removal of 5 bases from V and 4 bases from J, the junction contained 6 bases not matched to a gene. The CDR3 consists of 15 residues. CDR3 sequence (DNA): TGTGCCAGCAGTCCCCTAGCGGGGGGGGAATACGAGCAGTACTTC. It codes for CASSPLAGGEYEQYF.

The chain combines TRBV6-4 with TRBJ2-3, with 8 bases fitting TRBD2. CDR3 size: 13 residues. Per germline, CDR1 MRHNA and CDR2 SNTAGT. V lost 8 bases and J lost 4; bases outside the gene matches: 5. The CDR3 loop is CASARTSPDTQYF. The CDR3 DNA is TGTGCCAGCGCGAGGACTAGCCCAGATACGCAGTATTTT.

This clone was detected only once. A much larger clone sits a single nucleotide away, making a read error possible. The CDR3 DNA follows: TGTGCCAGCAGACAGGAGATGAACACTGAAGCTTTCTTT. Its protein product is CASRQEMNTEAFF. The chain recombines TRBV25-1 with TRBJ1-1; weak D call: TRBD1 (5 bases). Germline CDR1 MGHDK, CDR2 SYGVNS. The CDR3 contains 13 residues. Trimming pared 6 bases from V and 0 bases from J, leaving 8 bases between.

This clone was detected only once. CDR3 region: CASRARLAGAYEQYF. CDR3 coding DNA: TGTGCCAGCAGGGCCAGACTAGCGGGAGCCTACGAGCAGTACTTC. J is TRBJ2-7 and V is TRBV27; 12 bases fit TRBD2. V was pared by 6 bases and J by 2 bases, with 5 bases of the junction left unmatched. The V gene's germline CDR1 is MNHEY and CDR2 SMNVEV (reference sequence). CDR3 size: 15 residues.

In DNA, the CDR3 is TGTGCCAGCAGCTTAGGACAGGGCGGACTAGGTGAGCAGTTCTTC. Protein: CASSLGQGGLGEQFF. The chain links TRBV7-9 to TRBJ2-1, with D tentatively TRBD1 or TRBD2 (7 bases each). V gave up 1 base and J gave up 9 bases, with 16 bases separating them. The CDR3 length is 15 residues. Germline CDR1 SEHNR, CDR2 FQNEAQ (reference sequence). Full variable domain (rest looked up from reference TRBV7-9 and TRBJ2-1): DTGVSQNPRHKITKRGQNVTFRCDPISEHNRLYWYRQTLGQGPEFLTYFQNEAQLEKSRLLSDRFSAERPKGSFSTLEIQRTEQGDSAMYLCASSLGQGGLGEQFFGPGTRLTVL.

This chain connects TRBV19 to TRBJ1-1; D possibly corresponds to TRBD1 (5 bases). Germline CDR1 is LNHDA and CDR2 is SQIVND (reference sequence). CDR3 length: 14 amino acids. Between the trimmed V and J ends, which lost 3 bases and 2 bases, there was a span of 10 bases. CDR3 region: CASSIQTGNTEAFF. Written as DNA, the CDR3 is TGTGCCAGTAGTATTCAAACAGGAAACACTGAAGCTTTCTTT.

The chain couples TRBV7-9 to TRBJ1-2, with no clear D. The CDR3 runs to 12 residues. Trimming stripped 2 bases from V and 14 bases from J, with 15 bases between. Germline loops: CDR1 SEHNR, CDR2 FQNEAQ (reference sequence). Here the CDR3 reads CASSLYPEGPTF. CDR3 in DNA: TGTGCCAGCAGCTTATATCCAGAGGGCCCGACCTTC.

The chain combines TRBV11-3 with TRBJ2-1; TRBD1 aligns across 11 bases. Germline-derived CDR1 and CDR2 are SGHNT and YENEEA. V gave up 1 base and J gave up 5 bases; unmatched junction bases: 13. The CDR3 extends over 19 amino acids. CDR3 nucleotides: TGTGCCAGCAGCTTAGCCCCACCCTTCGGACAGGGGGCCAACAATGAGCAGTTCTTC. Protein sequence: CASSLAPPFGQGANNEQFF.

The chain couples TRBV2 to TRBJ2-7; the match to TRBD2 covers 7 bases. Germline CDR1 and CDR2: SNHLY and FYNNEI. There are 13 residues in the CDR3. V shed 8 bases, J shed 0 bases, and the junction held 4 bases outside the gene matches. The chain's CDR3 is CASCAGVSYEQYF. Here the CDR3 DNA reads TGTGCCAGCTGTGCGGGGGTCTCCTACGAGCAGTACTTC.

The genes are TRBV6-5 and TRBJ2-7; 8 bases are shared with TRBD1. There are 14 residues in the CDR3. With 5 bases clipped from V and 0 bases from J, the junction kept 3 bases outside the gene matches. CDR1 and CDR2 from the germline V gene are MNHEY and SVGAGI. The CDR3 is CASSQQGDSYEQYF. As DNA, the CDR3 is TGTGCCAGCAGTCAACAGGGGGACTCCTACGAGCAGTACTTC.

The chain carries TRBV3-1 (or the pseudogene TRBV3-2) and TRBJ1-1; D might be TRBD1 (6 bases). This CDR3 is built from 11 residues. Germline CDR1 and CDR2: LGHDT and YNNKEL (reference sequence). Between the trimmed V and J ends, which lost 3 bases and 8 bases, there was a span of 7 bases. Here the CDR3 DNA reads TGTGCCAGCAGCCATGGACAGGAAGCTTTCTTT. Its protein product is CASSHGQEAFF.